Shown below are 22 T cell receptor beta chains from a single sample sequenced in a study of cytomegalovirus exposure and HLA in healthy donors. Primers: 60 Vbeta forward and 13 Jbeta reverse. Method: immunoSEQ multiplex PCR; TCRdb's copy keeps in-frame clones and lacks some. Among about 140,000 clones listed, approximately 80% were seen once. Sample: PBMCs. Receptors originate from a woman in her forties or fifties in good health and CMV-seropositive.

The chain combines TRBV2 with TRBJ1-4; 8 nucleotides line up with TRBD1. CDR3 length: 13 residues. The junction had 8 bases not matched to a gene; V was cut back by 10 bases and J by 7 bases. The germline V gene encodes CDR1 SNHLY and CDR2 FYNNEI. The CDR3 sequence: CATQGEQGEKLFF. CDR3 DNA sequence: TGTGCCACACAGGGGGAACAAGGTGAAAAACTGTTTTTT. Variable domain in full (rest from reference TRBV2 and TRBJ1-4): EPEVTQTPSHQVTQMGQEVILRCVPISNHLYFYWYRQILGQKVEFLVSFYNNEISEKSEIFDDQFSVERPDGSNFTLKIRSTKLEDSAMYFCATQGEQGEKLFFGSGTQLSVL.

Written as DNA, the CDR3 is TGCGCCAGCAGCCAAGACTCCGGGACAGATGATGGCTACACCTTC. Translating it yields CASSQDSGTDDGYTF. The V and J genes are TRBV4-3 and TRBJ1-2, with 7 positions matching TRBD1. CDR1 and CDR2 (germline): LGHNA, YSLEER. The CDR3 runs 15 residues. Losses at the gene ends were 0 bases for V and 6 bases for J; bases not matched to a gene: 7.

V gene TRBV6-5 combines with J gene TRBJ1-3; D unclear. The germline V gene has CDR1 MNHEY and CDR2 SVGAGI. CDR3 length: 16 residues. Trimming pared 2 bases from V and 0 bases from J, leaving 11 bases between. CDR3 DNA: TGTGCCAGCAGTTACCCAGGCGACCTCTCTGGAAACACCATATATTTT. Translation: CASSYPGDLSGNTIYF.

The DNA of the CDR3 is TGTGCCAGTTCCGGGGTTGACTCTGGGGCCAACGTCCTGACTTTC. Amino acids: CASSGVDSGANVLTF. The J gene is TRBJ2-6, the V gene TRBV19; D might be TRBD2 (5 bases). Trimming pared 8 bases from V and 0 bases from J, leaving 11 bases between. CDR1 and CDR2 (germline): LNHDA, SQIVND (reference sequence). This CDR3 is built from 15 residues.

This clone was counted a few times. This chain joins TRBV11-2 and TRBJ2-7; perhaps TRBD1 as D (5 bases). CDR1 and CDR2 from the germline V gene are SGHAT and FQNNGV. The CDR3 has 12 residues. V shed 5 bases and J shed 2 bases, with 7 bases lying between them. The CDR3 bases are TGTGCCAGCAGCACAGGCCCCTACGAGCAGTACTTC. As protein: CASSTGPYEQYF.

J is TRBJ2-1 and V is TRBV11-2; 11 nucleotides match TRBD2. V lost 3 bases to trimming and J lost 3 bases; unmatched junction nucleotides: 1. From germline, CDR1 is SGHAT and CDR2 FQNNGV. The CDR3 totals 15 residues. For the CDR3, the DNA is TGTGCCAGCAGCTTGACTAGCGGGATCTACAATGAGCAGTTCTTC. Its translation is CASSLTSGIYNEQFF.

V and J are TRBV2 and TRBJ2-5, with unresolved D. Germline V gene sequence: CDR1 SNHLY, CDR2 FYNNEI. The CDR3 totals 13 residues. V lost 3 bases and J 4 bases, leaving 9 bases between the germline ends. CDR3 in DNA: TGTGCCAGCAGTGACAACGGTCGAGAGACCCAGTACTTC. As protein: CASSDNGRETQYF.

The V and J genes are TRBV5-1 and TRBJ2-5; no clear D. Germline CDR1 is SGHRS and CDR2 is YFSETQ. CDR3 size: 11 residues. The germline V and J ends were trimmed by 0 bases and 5 bases, with 2 bases remaining between them. The CDR3 region has the DNA TGCGCCAGCAGCTTGGCGGAGACCCAGTACTTC. Protein: CASSLAETQYF.

V usage is TRBV5-8 and J usage is TRBJ2-2; D possibly corresponds to TRBD1 (5 bases). Germline CDR1 SGHTS, CDR2 YDEGEE. This CDR3 spans 15 amino acids. The V gene lost 0 bases and the J gene lost 5 bases, with 11 bases spanning the gap. The CDR3 DNA sequence: TGTGCCAGCAGCTTGGATGGCAGGGTTACCGGGGAGCTGTTTTTT. It translates to CASSLDGRVTGELFF.

The V gene is TRBV7-9, the J gene TRBJ1-5; D remains ambiguous. The germline V gene has CDR1 SEHNR and CDR2 FQNEAQ (reference sequence). The ends were cut back, 4 bases at V and 4 bases at J, with 8 bases in the middle. The CDR3 loop spans 13 amino acids. The CDR3, as DNA: TGTGCCAGCAGCTCCGCGGGGAATCAGCCCCAGCATTTT. It encodes CASSSAGNQPQHF.

This clone was seen a few times. The V gene is TRBV5-1, the J gene TRBJ2-7; 8 bases are a match to TRBD2. The CDR3 totals 14 residues. The J segment lost 4 bases and the V segment lost 0 bases, leaving 3 bases of the junction unmatched. Germline V gene sequence: CDR1 SGHRS, CDR2 YFSETQ. The CDR3 DNA follows: TGCGCCAGCAGCTTGGCGGGGGGGCCTTACGAGCAGTACTTC. Encoded protein: CASSLAGGPYEQYF.

The chain combines TRBV2 with TRBJ2-7; 10 nucleotides align to TRBD1. The germline CDR1 and CDR2 sequences are SNHLY and FYNNEI. This CDR3 contains 15 residues. V trimming: 3 bases; J trimming: 3 bases; junction bases outside the gene matches: 5. Written as DNA, the CDR3 is TGTGCCAGCAGTGATAACCGGGACAGGGGCTACGAGCAGTACTTC. It translates to CASSDNRDRGYEQYF.

The gene calls are TRBV7-2 and TRBJ1-2; 8 positions agree with TRBD1. Looked up from germline, CDR1 is SGHTA and CDR2 is FQGNSA. The CDR3 has 14 amino acids. The V and J ends lost 1 base and 8 bases, in that order; junction bases with no gene match: 6. Here the CDR3 reads CASSLGQGAGGYTF. The CDR3 nucleotides read TGTGCCAGCAGCTTAGGGCAGGGGGCGGGCGGCTACACCTTC. Full variable domain (rest looked up from reference TRBV7-2 and TRBJ1-2): GAGVSQSPSNKVTEKGKDVELRCDPISGHTALYWYRQSLGQGLEFLIYFQGNSAPDKSGLPSDRFSAERTGGSVSTLTIQRTQQEDSAVYLCASSLGQGAGGYTFGSGTRLTVV.

J is TRBJ2-1 and V is TRBV7-9, with 8 nucleotides matching TRBD1. CDR3 size: 12 residues. CDR1 is SEHNR and CDR2 is FQNEAQ in the germline V gene (reference sequence). V gave up 5 bases and J gave up 13 bases; unmatched junction bases: 7. CDR3 DNA sequence: TGTGCCAGCAGCCCCAGCGACAGGGGCCAGTTCTTC. It is translated as CASSPSDRGQFF.

This clone appeared once. The chain couples TRBV29-1 to TRBJ2-5; D is perhaps TRBD2 (6 bases). CDR3 size: 16 residues. Germline V lookup: CDR1 SQVTM, CDR2 ANQGSEA. The CDR3 protein is CSSTPGPAGIQETQYF. The CDR3, as DNA: TGCAGTTCTACCCCCGGGCCGGCGGGAATCCAAGAGACCCAGTACTTC.

This CDR3 reads CASSIAGTSYNEQFF. In nucleotides, the CDR3 is TGTGCCAGCTCGATAGCGGGGACCTCCTACAATGAGCAGTTCTTC. The chain is built from TRBV28 and TRBJ2-1; 8 bases agree with TRBD2. Losses at the gene ends were 8 bases for V and 0 bases for J; bases not matched to a gene: 6. Germline CDR1 is MDHEN and CDR2 is SYDVKM. CDR3 length: 15 residues.

The chain links TRBV2 to TRBJ2-1; weak D call: TRBD2 (5 bases). This CDR3 has 16 residues. The V gene's germline CDR1 is SNHLY and CDR2 FYNNEI. The V gene lost 4 bases and the J gene lost 6 bases, with 19 bases spanning the gap. The CDR3 region is CASSASGIILFNEQFF. CDR3 sequence (DNA): TGTGCCAGCAGTGCCTCGGGAATCATCCTTTTCAATGAGCAGTTCTTC.

In its sample, this clone was seen once. The CDR3 DNA follows: TGTGCCAGCAGTTACGGGAGGAATTACAATGAGCAGTTCTTC. Amino acid sequence: CASSYGRNYNEQFF. This sequence joins TRBV6-5 and TRBJ2-1; tentative D call: TRBD2 (6 bases). The CDR3 sequence is 14 residues long. Germline V lookup: CDR1 MNHEY, CDR2 SVGAGI. V was shortened by 2 bases and J by 4 bases, with 9 bases between the two germline ends.

This chain links TRBV30 with TRBJ2-3; 10 positions match TRBD2. V lost 2 bases to trimming and J lost 4 bases; unmatched junction nucleotides: 3. CDR3 size: 14 residues. Germline V gene data show CDR1 as GTSNPN and CDR2 as SVGIG (reference sequence). Written as DNA, the CDR3 is TGTGCCTGGAGTCTAGCGGGGGCCTCAGATACGCAGTATTTT. Protein sequence: CAWSLAGASDTQYF.

The V call is TRBV6-1, the J call TRBJ1-2; weak D call: TRBD1 (5 bases). Trimming removed 1 base from V and 4 bases from J, with 16 bases in between. The CDR3 is made up of 16 amino acids. Germline lookup yields CDR1 MNHNS and CDR2 SASEGT. CDR3 sequence: CASSEEALRGGYGYTF. CDR3 DNA sequence: TGTGCCAGCAGTGAAGAAGCTTTAAGGGGCGGCTATGGCTACACCTTC.

The chain couples TRBV5-1 to TRBJ2-5; D gene ambiguous. The CDR3 is 12 amino acids. Germline V gene sequence: CDR1 SGHRS, CDR2 YFSETQ. Trimming left V 2 bases short and J 5 bases short, with 7 bases between. The CDR3 DNA reads as TGCGCCAGCAGCTTTACGGAGGAGACCCAGTACTTC. It codes for CASSFTEETQYF.

This chain connects TRBV6-1 to TRBJ1-1; D is undetermined. Looked up from germline, CDR1 is MNHNS and CDR2 is SASEGT. The CDR3 covers 15 residues. V lost 3 bases and J 1 base, leaving 12 bases between the germline ends. CDR3 bases: TGTGCCAGCAGTGACCAGGCAGGTCCGAACACTGAAGCTTTCTTT. This gives the protein CASSDQAGPNTEAFF.